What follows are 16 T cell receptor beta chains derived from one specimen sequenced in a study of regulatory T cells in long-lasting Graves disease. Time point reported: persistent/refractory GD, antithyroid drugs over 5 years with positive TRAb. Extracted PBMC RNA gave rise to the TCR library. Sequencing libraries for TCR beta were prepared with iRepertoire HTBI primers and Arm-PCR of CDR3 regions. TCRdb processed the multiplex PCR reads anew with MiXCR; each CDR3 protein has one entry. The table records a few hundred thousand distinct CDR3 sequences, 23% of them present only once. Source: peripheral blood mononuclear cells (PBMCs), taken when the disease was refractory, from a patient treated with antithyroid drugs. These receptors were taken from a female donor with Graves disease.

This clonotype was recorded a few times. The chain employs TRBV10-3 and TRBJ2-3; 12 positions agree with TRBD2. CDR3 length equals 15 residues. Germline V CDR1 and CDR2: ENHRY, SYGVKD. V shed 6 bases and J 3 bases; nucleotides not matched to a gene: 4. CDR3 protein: CAIRLTSGSTDTQYF. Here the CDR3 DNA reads TGTGCCATCAGGTTGACTAGCGGGAGTACAGATACGCAGTATTTT.

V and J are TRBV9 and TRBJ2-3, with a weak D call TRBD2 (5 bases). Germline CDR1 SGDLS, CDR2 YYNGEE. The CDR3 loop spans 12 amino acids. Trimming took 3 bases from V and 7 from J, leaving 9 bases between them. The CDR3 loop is CASSGTRYTQYF. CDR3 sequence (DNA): TGTGCCAGCAGCGGGACTCGATATACGCAGTATTTT.

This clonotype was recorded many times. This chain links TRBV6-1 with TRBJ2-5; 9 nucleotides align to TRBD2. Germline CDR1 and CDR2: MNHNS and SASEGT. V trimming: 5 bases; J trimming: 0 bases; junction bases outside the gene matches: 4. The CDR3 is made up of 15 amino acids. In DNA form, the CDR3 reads TGTGCCAGCAGTCTTCCTAGCGGGAACCAAGAGACCCAGTACTTC. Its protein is CASSLPSGNQETQYF.

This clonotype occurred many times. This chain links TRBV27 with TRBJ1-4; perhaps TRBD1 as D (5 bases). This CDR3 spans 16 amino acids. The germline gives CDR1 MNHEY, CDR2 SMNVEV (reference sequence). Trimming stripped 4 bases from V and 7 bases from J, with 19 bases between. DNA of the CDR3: TGTGCCAGCAGTTCCGGGACCCTAAAAGGAGGTGAAAAACTGTTTTTT. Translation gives CASSSGTLKGGEKLFF.

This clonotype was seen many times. In DNA, the CDR3 is TGTGCCAGCAGCCAACGGACAATAAAGACCCAGTACTTC. This gives the protein CASSQRTIKTQYF. The chain is built from TRBV3-1 and TRBJ2-5; possibly TRBD1 for D (5 bases). The V gene lost 2 bases and the J gene lost 6 bases, with 10 bases spanning the gap. The CDR3 spans 13 residues. Germline V gives CDR1 LGHDT, CDR2 YNNKEL (reference sequence).

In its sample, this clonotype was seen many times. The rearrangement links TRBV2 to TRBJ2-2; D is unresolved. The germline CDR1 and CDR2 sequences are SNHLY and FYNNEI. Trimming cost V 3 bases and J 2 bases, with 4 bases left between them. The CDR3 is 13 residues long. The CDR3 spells CASSDTNTGELFF. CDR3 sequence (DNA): TGTGCCAGCAGTGACACCAACACCGGGGAGCTGTTTTTT.

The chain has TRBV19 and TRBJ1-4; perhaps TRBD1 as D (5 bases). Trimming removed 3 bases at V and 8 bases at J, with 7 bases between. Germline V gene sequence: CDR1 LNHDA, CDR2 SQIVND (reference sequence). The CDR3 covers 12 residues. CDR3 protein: CASSIRGEKLFF. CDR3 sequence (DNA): TGTGCCAGTAGTATCCGGGGGGAAAAACTGTTTTTT.

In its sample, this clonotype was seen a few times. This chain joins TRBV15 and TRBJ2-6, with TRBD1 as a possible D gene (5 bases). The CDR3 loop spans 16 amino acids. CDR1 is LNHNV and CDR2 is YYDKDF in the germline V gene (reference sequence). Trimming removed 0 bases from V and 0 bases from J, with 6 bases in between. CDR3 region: CATSRDRGSGANVLTF. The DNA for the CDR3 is TGTGCCACCAGCAGAGATAGGGGCTCTGGGGCCAACGTCCTGACTTTC.

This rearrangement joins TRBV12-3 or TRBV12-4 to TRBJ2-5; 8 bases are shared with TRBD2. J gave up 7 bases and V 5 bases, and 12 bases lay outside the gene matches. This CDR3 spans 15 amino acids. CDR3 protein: CASSPPGGDWGTQYF. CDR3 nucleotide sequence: TGTGCCAGCAGTCCCCCGGGGGGGGACTGGGGGACCCAGTACTTC.

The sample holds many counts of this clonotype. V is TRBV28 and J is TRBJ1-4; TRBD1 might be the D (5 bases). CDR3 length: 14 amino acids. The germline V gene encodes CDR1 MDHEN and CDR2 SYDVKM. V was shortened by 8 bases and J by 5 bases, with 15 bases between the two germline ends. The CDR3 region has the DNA TGTGCCAGCCGGGGGGACGGAGTGAATGAAAAACTGTTTTTT. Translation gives CASRGDGVNEKLFF.

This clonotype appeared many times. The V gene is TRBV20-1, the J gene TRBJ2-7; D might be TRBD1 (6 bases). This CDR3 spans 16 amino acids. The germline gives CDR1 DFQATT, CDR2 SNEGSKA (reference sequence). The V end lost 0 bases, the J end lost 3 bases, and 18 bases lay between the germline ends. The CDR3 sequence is CSARDQGTSTIYEQYF. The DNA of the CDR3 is TGCAGTGCTAGAGATCAGGGGACCTCCACGATCTACGAGCAGTACTTC.

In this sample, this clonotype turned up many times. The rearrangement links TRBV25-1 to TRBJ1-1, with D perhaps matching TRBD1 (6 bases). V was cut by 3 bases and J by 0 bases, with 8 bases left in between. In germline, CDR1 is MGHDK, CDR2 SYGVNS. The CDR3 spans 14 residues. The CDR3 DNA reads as TGTGCCAGCAGTGAGTCAGGGGTGAACACTGAAGCTTTCTTT. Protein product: CASSESGVNTEAFF.

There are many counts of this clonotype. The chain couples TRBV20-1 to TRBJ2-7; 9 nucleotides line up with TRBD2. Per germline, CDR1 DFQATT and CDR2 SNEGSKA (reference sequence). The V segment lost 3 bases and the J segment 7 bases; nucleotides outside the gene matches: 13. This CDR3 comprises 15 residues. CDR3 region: CSASAPGLAALEQYF. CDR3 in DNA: TGCAGTGCTAGTGCACCGGGACTAGCAGCCTTGGAGCAGTACTTC.

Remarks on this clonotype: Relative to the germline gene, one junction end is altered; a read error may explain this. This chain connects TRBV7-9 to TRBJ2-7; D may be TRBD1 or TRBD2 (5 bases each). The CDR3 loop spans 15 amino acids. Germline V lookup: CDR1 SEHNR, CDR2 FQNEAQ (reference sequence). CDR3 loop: CASSSLDGTRWEQHF. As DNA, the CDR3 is TGTGCCAGCAGCTCCTTAGACGGGACCCGGTGGGAGCAGCACTTC.

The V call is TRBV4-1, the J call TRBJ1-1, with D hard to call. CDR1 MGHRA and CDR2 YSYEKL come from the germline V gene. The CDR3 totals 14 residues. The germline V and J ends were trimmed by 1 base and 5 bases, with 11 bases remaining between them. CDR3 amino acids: CASSQVIGRTEAFF. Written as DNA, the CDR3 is TGCGCCAGCAGCCAAGTAATAGGGAGGACTGAAGCTTTCTTT.

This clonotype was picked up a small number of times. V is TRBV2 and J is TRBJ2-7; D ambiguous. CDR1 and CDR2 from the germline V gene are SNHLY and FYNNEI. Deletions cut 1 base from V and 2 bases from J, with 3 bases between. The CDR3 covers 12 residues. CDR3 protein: CASSEGAYEQYF. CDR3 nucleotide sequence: TGTGCCAGCAGTGAAGGGGCCTACGAGCAGTACTTC.